The 29 T cell receptor beta chains below all came from one sample that was sequenced in a study of neoadjuvant anti-PD-1 for oral cavity cancer. Clones were read by immunoSEQ multiplex PCR, and TCRdb kept only the in-frame ones, dropping some. The table records around 67,000 clones, about nine tenths of them present only once. Time point in this sample: after neoadjuvant nivolumab, at surgical resection. This specimen was PBMCs, taken after nivolumab (anti-PD-1) treatment. Source of these receptors: a person aged 35-79 years with oral cavity squamous cell carcinoma.

V is TRBV19 and J is TRBJ2-1, with 13 nucleotides matching TRBD2. V trimming: 4 bases; J trimming: 0 bases; junction bases outside the gene matches: 12. Looked up from germline, CDR1 is LNHDA and CDR2 is SQIVND (reference sequence). The CDR3 sequence is 20 residues long. The CDR3 region is CASSKVFGTSGDLSYNEQFF. The CDR3 DNA follows: TGTGCCAGTAGTAAAGTCTTCGGGACTAGCGGGGACCTCTCCTACAATGAGCAGTTCTTC.

This clone was found once. The genes are TRBV5-8 and TRBJ1-2; 8 bases line up with TRBD1. The CDR3 covers 14 residues. In germline, CDR1 is SGHTS, CDR2 YDEGEE. V trimming: 4 bases; J trimming: 4 bases; junction bases outside the gene matches: 6. This chain's CDR3 is CASSTPGGFYGYTF. CDR3 in DNA: TGTGCCAGCAGCACACCAGGGGGCTTCTATGGCTACACCTTC.

This clone has only a few counts. CDR3 residues: CASSTTGRGGYTF. Written as DNA, the CDR3 is TGTGCCAGCAGCACAACAGGGAGAGGTGGCTACACCTTC. The chain links TRBV7-3 to TRBJ1-2; perhaps TRBD1 as D (6 bases). The CDR3 is made up of 13 amino acids. The germline CDR1 and CDR2 sequences are SGHTA and FQGTGA. The V end was cut by 5 bases, the J end by 7 bases, with 14 bases between. Full variable domain (remainder filled in from reference TRBV7-3 and TRBJ1-2): GAGVSQTPSNKVTEKGKYVELRCDPISGHTALYWYRQSLGQGPEFLIYFQGTGAADDSGLPNDRFFAVRPEGSVSTLKIQRTERGDSAVYLCASSTTGRGGYTFGSGTRLTVV.

V gene TRBV29-1 combines with J gene TRBJ2-5; 8 bases line up with TRBD2. V was pared by 3 bases and J by 9 bases, with 12 bases of the junction left unmatched. Germline V gene sequence: CDR1 SQVTM, CDR2 ANQGSEA. CDR3 length: 14 amino acids. CDR3 loop: CSVDSAGGPLAQYF. As DNA, the CDR3 is TGCAGCGTTGATTCGGCGGGGGGCCCCCTGGCCCAGTACTTC.

This chain links TRBV15 with TRBJ2-2, with TRBD1 as a possible D gene (6 bases). Deletions cut 3 bases from V and 3 bases from J, with 8 bases between. Germline V CDR1 and CDR2: LNHNV, YYDKDF (reference sequence). The CDR3 sequence is 14 residues long. The CDR3 DNA follows: TGTGCCACCAGCAGCGGGACACACACCGGGGAGCTGTTTTTT. It yields the protein CATSSGTHTGELFF.

This clone has a single count. The genes are TRBV2 and TRBJ1-2, with 7 bases that match TRBD1. CDR1 SNHLY and CDR2 FYNNEI come from the germline V gene. CDR3 length equals 14 residues. V lost 9 bases to trimming and J lost 7 bases; unmatched junction nucleotides: 14. The CDR3 nucleotides are TGTGCCAGTGTCGCGAGGGACAGTTCTTTTGGCTACACCTTC. It is translated as CASVARDSSFGYTF.

With regard to this clone: At one boundary the junction diverges from the germline segment, which might be a read error. The genes are TRBV7-7 and TRBJ2-1; 12 positions agree with TRBD1. The V gene's germline CDR1 is SSHAT and CDR2 FNYEAQ (reference sequence). The CDR3 runs 15 residues. The CDR3 region is CASSMGQGAFNEQFF. The CDR3, as DNA: TGTGCTAGCAGCATGGGACAGGGGGCGTTCAATGAGCAGTTCTTC.

The chain is built from TRBV10-2 and TRBJ1-4; the D gene is possibly TRBD1 (5 bases). CDR3 length: 15 residues. Trimming cost V 5 bases and J 2 bases, with 12 bases left between them. From germline, CDR1 is WSHSY and CDR2 SAAADI. CDR3 in DNA: TGCGCCAGCAGTAGGGGCTTTCTGACTAATGAAAAACTGTTTTTT. Its protein is CASSRGFLTNEKLFF.

The V call is TRBV7-2, the J call TRBJ2-5; possibly TRBD2 for D (6 bases). Germline CDR1 reads SGHTA; CDR2 reads FQGNSA. The CDR3 is 14 amino acids. V shed 5 bases and J shed 4 bases, with 14 bases lying between them. The CDR3 DNA sequence: TGTGCCAGCAGCCCTAACGGAGGGCCAGAGACCCAGTACTTC. It yields the protein CASSPNGGPETQYF.

The CDR3 bases are TGTGCCAGCAGTGGACAGCCTGAAGCTTTCTTT. Its protein is CASSGQPEAFF. The V and J genes are TRBV28 and TRBJ1-1; D may be TRBD1 (6 bases). There are 11 residues in the CDR3. Germline assignment: CDR1 MDHEN and CDR2 SYDVKM. The ends were cut back, 5 bases at V and 6 bases at J, with 7 bases in the middle.

The rearrangement links TRBV27 to TRBJ2-1; TRBD1 is a possible D gene (6 bases). The CDR3 is 15 residues long. Germline V gene data show CDR1 as MNHEY and CDR2 as SMNVEV (reference sequence). V shed 6 bases and J shed 4 bases, with 16 bases lying between them. CDR3 in DNA: TGTGCCAGCAGCCCCGACAGGAGCTTTTACAATGAGCAGTTCTTC. Translating gives CASSPDRSFYNEQFF.

V usage is TRBV6-5 and J usage is TRBJ1-5; 7 bases agree with TRBD1. Germline trimming cut 6 bases from V and 6 bases from J; bases unmatched to any gene: 8. The CDR3 is made up of 14 amino acids. The germline gives CDR1 MNHEY, CDR2 SVGAGI. The chain's CDR3 is CASSRTGLGQPQHF. DNA for the CDR3: TGTGCCAGCAGCAGGACAGGTTTAGGTCAGCCCCAGCATTTT.

The V call is TRBV7-8, the J call TRBJ1-2; weak D call: TRBD1 (6 bases). CDR1 is SGHVS and CDR2 is FQNEAQ in the germline V gene. The length of the CDR3 is 16 residues. V lost 7 bases and J lost 4, with 22 bases in between. CDR3 protein: CASTPIRGPVGYGYTF. CDR3 sequence (DNA): TGTGCCAGCACCCCCATCCGGGGGCCCGTTGGCTATGGCTACACCTTC.

Worth noting for this clone: Other DNA sequences in this sample translate to the same CDR3. The chain joins TRBV6-1 to TRBJ1-5; 7 positions agree with TRBD1. V shed 3 bases and J 2 bases; nucleotides not matched to a gene: 7. Germline lookup yields CDR1 MNHNS and CDR2 SASEGT. The CDR3 spans 16 residues. The CDR3 DNA reads as TGTGCCAGCAGTGAGTACTGGACAGGCGGCAATCAGCCCCAGCATTTT. It yields the protein CASSEYWTGGNQPQHF.

The rearrangement uses TRBV6-1 and TRBJ1-1; possibly TRBD1 for D (6 bases). The CDR3 contains 13 residues. Germline loops: CDR1 MNHNS, CDR2 SASEGT. V lost 6 bases to trimming and J lost 4 bases, with 12 bases between them. DNA of the CDR3: TGTGCCAGCAGGCGTCAGGGGAGCACTGAAGCTTTCTTT. Protein product: CASRRQGSTEAFF.

This clone was seen only a few times. The chain couples TRBV5-1 to TRBJ1-2, with unresolved D. CDR3 size: 12 residues. Between the trimmed V and J ends, which lost 4 bases and 4 bases, there was a span of 8 bases. The germline CDR1 and CDR2 sequences are SGHRS and YFSETQ. In DNA form, the CDR3 reads TGCGCCAGCAGCGAGGGCACCTATGGCTACACCTTC. It is translated as CASSEGTYGYTF.

The chain couples TRBV5-4 to TRBJ2-1; no clear D gene. The CDR3 is made up of 11 amino acids. The V and J ends lost 5 bases and 3 bases respectively, with 3 bases between them. CDR1 SGHNT and CDR2 YYREEE come from the germline V gene (reference sequence). The CDR3 reads CASRGYNEQFF. CDR3 nucleotides: TGTGCCAGCAGAGGCTACAATGAGCAGTTCTTC.

This clone was recorded a few times. This chain joins TRBV30 and TRBJ2-7; TRBD2 agrees at 9 bases. The CDR3 sequence is 15 residues long. Germline CDR1 reads GTSNPN; CDR2 reads SVGIG (reference sequence). Trimming at V came to 2 bases and at J to 3 bases, leaving 8 bases not matched to a gene. DNA of the CDR3: TGTGCCTGGAGTCAAACTAGCGGGTTTCACTACGAGCAGTACTTC. Its translation is CAWSQTSGFHYEQYF.

The chain employs TRBV27 and TRBJ1-1, with D hard to call. The V gene's germline CDR1 is MNHEY and CDR2 SMNVEV (reference sequence). The CDR3 contains 14 residues. V dropped 2 bases and J dropped 5 bases, with 12 bases sitting between them. Here the CDR3 reads CASSLIGERTEAFF. CDR3 DNA: TGTGCCAGCAGTTTAATTGGGGAGCGTACTGAAGCTTTCTTT.

The chain carries TRBV9 and TRBJ2-5; D may be TRBD2 (6 bases). Germline V gene data show CDR1 as SGDLS and CDR2 as YYNGEE. The V gene lost 0 bases and the J gene lost 6 bases, with 18 bases spanning the gap. The CDR3 consists of 16 residues. The CDR3 protein is CASSVDLLAGEKTQYF. The CDR3 region has the DNA TGTGCCAGCAGCGTAGACCTACTAGCCGGGGAGAAGACCCAGTACTTC.

This chain links TRBV5-1 with TRBJ2-5; possibly TRBD1 for D (6 bases). Germline lookup yields CDR1 SGHRS and CDR2 YFSETQ. CDR3 length equals 15 residues. V was shortened by 5 bases and J by 0 bases, with 14 bases between the two germline ends. CDR3 DNA: TGCGCCAGCAGGGGACACGTTACGCACCAAGAGACCCAGTACTTC. It specifies CASRGHVTHQETQYF.

This clone was detected once. A read error may produce the germline difference seen at one junction end. The V and J genes are TRBV11-2 and TRBJ2-7; TRBD1 aligns across 9 bases. The CDR3 is 14 amino acids. CDR1 and CDR2 (germline): SGHAT, FQNNGV. CDR3: CASSLDRGGDEQYF. The CDR3 nucleotides read TGTGCCAGCAGCCTAGACAGGGGGGGTGACGAGCAGTACTTC. The variable domain in full, completed from reference TRBV11-2 and TRBJ2-7, reads EAGVAQSPRYKIIEKRQSVAFWCNPISGHATLYWYQQILGQGPKLLIQFQNNGVVDDSQLPKDRFSAERLKGVDSTLKIQPAKLEDSAVYLCASSLDRGGDEQYFGPGTRLTVT.

V usage is TRBV5-6 and J usage is TRBJ1-3; weak D call: TRBD1 (6 bases). The CDR3 consists of 16 residues. The V and J ends lost 1 base and 4 bases respectively, with 15 bases between them. CDR1 SGHDT and CDR2 YYEEEE come from the germline V gene. As DNA, the CDR3 is TGTGCCAGCAGCTTGAGGGGGGGCAGAACCGGAAACACCATATATTTT. Its translation: CASSLRGGRTGNTIYF. Full variable domain (remainder filled in from reference TRBV5-6 and TRBJ1-3): DAGVTQSPTHLIKTRGQQVTLRCSPKSGHDTVSWYQQALGQGPQFIFQYYEEEERQRGNFPDRFSGHQFPNYSSELNVNALLLGDSALYLCASSLRGGRTGNTIYFGEGSWLTVV.

Comment on this clone: One end of the junction does not line up with germline, which may come from a read error. CDR3 protein: CGGTTNRPEAFF. CDR3 DNA: TGTGGGGGGACTACGAACAGGCCTGAAGCTTTCTTT. The chain is built from TRBV29-1 and TRBJ1-1; the D gene is possibly TRBD1 (5 bases). The CDR3 totals 12 residues. CDR1 SQVTM and CDR2 ANQGSEA come from the germline V gene. Full variable domain (missing parts from reference TRBV29-1 and TRBJ1-1): SAVISQKPSRDICQRGTSLTIQCQVDSQVTMMFWYRQQPGQSLTLIATANQGSEATYESGFVIDKFPISRPNLTFSTLTVSNMSPEDSSIYLCGGTTNRPEAFFGQGTRLTVV.

The gene calls are TRBV2 and TRBJ2-1; D remains unclear. Germline-derived CDR1 and CDR2 are SNHLY and FYNNEI. The CDR3 covers 11 residues. Trimming cost V 3 bases and J 8 bases, with 5 bases left between them. The CDR3 protein is CASSDGYEQFF. CDR3 nucleotide sequence: TGTGCCAGCAGTGACGGATATGAGCAGTTCTTC.

V and J are TRBV7-9 and TRBJ2-5, with a tentative D call TRBD2 (7 bases). The V end lost 5 bases, the J end lost 4 bases, and 17 bases lay between the germline ends. CDR1 is SEHNR, CDR2 FQNEAQ, per germline (reference sequence). This CDR3 is built from 15 residues. The DNA of the CDR3 is TGTGCCAGCAGCCCATGGTGGGGGGGGCGAGAGACCCAGTACTTC. It translates to CASSPWWGGRETQYF.

The chain carries TRBV7-8 and TRBJ2-7, with D possibly TRBD1 on 5 matching bases. The CDR3 length is 15 residues. CDR1 is SGHVS and CDR2 is FQNEAQ in the germline V gene. V lost 1 base and J 5 bases, leaving 15 bases between the germline ends. The CDR3 sequence: CASSLDIGVFDEQYF. The DNA for the CDR3 is TGTGCCAGCAGCTTAGACATAGGGGTTTTCGACGAGCAGTACTTC.

The chain employs TRBV28 and TRBJ2-7; D is perhaps TRBD1 (6 bases). This CDR3 comprises 13 residues. Germline V CDR1 and CDR2: MDHEN, SYDVKM. V gave up 6 bases and J gave up 1 base, with 10 bases separating them. DNA of the CDR3: TGTGCCAGCAGGGACAGCAGGTCCTACGAGCAGTACTTC. Encoded protein: CASRDSRSYEQYF.

The rearrangement uses TRBV7-9 and TRBJ1-1; D is unclear. The CDR3 has 12 residues. Per the germline V gene, CDR1 is SEHNR and CDR2 is FQNEAQ (reference sequence). V shed 4 bases and J shed 8 bases, with 11 bases lying between them. The DNA for the CDR3 is TGTGCCAGCAGCTCCCAGACCGTAGAAGCTTTCTTT. Its translation is CASSSQTVEAFF.